This TCR beta chain comes out of a study of blood T cell repertoires in COVID-19. Here immunoSEQ multiplex PCR was the method, and the copy in TCRdb shows in-frame clones only, minus some. This sample carries about 140,000 clones, about 77% of them seen once, and the ten largest clones take roughly 9%. V was trimmed by 7 bases and J by 0 bases, leaving 9 bases between them. CDR3 length equals 12 residues. The V gene's germline CDR1 is SQVTM and CDR2 ANQGSEA. Sequenced input: peripheral blood. The sequence derives from a woman aged 45-59 years with active or convalescent COVID-19. This chain joins TRBV29-1 and TRBJ1-2; D remains ambiguous. The CDR3 DNA reads TGCAGCGGACGGGATACTAACTATGGCTACACCTTC. Its translation: CSGRDTNYGYTF.